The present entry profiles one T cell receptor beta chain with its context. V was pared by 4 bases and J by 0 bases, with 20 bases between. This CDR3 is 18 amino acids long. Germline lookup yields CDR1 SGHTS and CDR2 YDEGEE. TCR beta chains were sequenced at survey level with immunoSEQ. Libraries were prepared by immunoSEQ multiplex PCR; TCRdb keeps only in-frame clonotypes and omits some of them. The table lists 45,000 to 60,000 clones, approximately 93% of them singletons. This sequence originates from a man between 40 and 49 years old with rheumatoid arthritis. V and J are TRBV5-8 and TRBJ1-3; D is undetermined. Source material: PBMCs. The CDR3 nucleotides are TGTGCCAGCAGCCCCCAGGCCGTACGGGAGTTCTCTGGAAACACCATATATTTT. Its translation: CASSPQAVREFSGNTIYF.